This TCR beta chain was retrieved from a study of cytomegalovirus exposure and HLA in healthy donors. The germline V and J ends were trimmed by 8 bases and 6 bases, with 17 bases remaining between them. Germline V gene sequence: CDR1 MNHEY, CDR2 SMNVEV (reference sequence). The CDR3 spans 14 residues. PCR amplification relied on 60 Vbeta primers (plus 13 Jbeta primers). Assay used: immunoSEQ multiplex PCR; TCRdb lists only in-frame clones, some missing. The sample shows fewer than 75,000 clones, 75% of them seen only once. Sequenced: PBMCs. This TCR was sampled from a man between 65 and 80 years old in good health and CMV-seronegative. The chain recombines TRBV27 with TRBJ1-5; D is perhaps TRBD1 (6 bases). The CDR3 here is CASRLQGNRQPQHF. Written as DNA, the CDR3 is TGTGCCAGCCGATTACAGGGCAACCGTCAGCCCCAGCATTTT.